A single sample gave rise to the 11 T cell receptor beta chains below, sequenced in a study of patients and donors after allogeneic stem cell transplantation. One entry per CDR3 protein, called by TCRdb with MiXCR from the RT-PCR reads. The sample lists some 960,000 distinct CDR3 sequences; roughly 18% were seen once. Source material: blood, either unsorted or a sorted T cell fraction (not recorded which). The receptors originated from a human donor who was either an allogeneic HSCT recipient or a stem cell or donor lymphocyte infusion donor (not recorded which). It is not recorded whose cells these are; they may come from a transplant donor.

The J gene is TRBJ1-2, the V gene TRBV11-2; 10 bases agree with TRBD1. This CDR3 region has 13 residues. CDR1 and CDR2 from the germline V gene are SGHAT and FQNNGV. V shed 5 bases and J 7 bases; nucleotides not matched to a gene: 4. The CDR3 nucleotides read TGTGCCAGCAGCCCGACAGGGGGCTTTGGCTACACCTTC. Encoded protein: CASSPTGGFGYTF.

This clonotype was counted between two and nine times. V gene TRBV7-2 combines with J gene TRBJ2-3; D is perhaps TRBD2 (6 bases). Trimming left V 1 base short and J 6 bases short, with 17 bases between. This CDR3 spans 16 amino acids. Germline V gene sequence: CDR1 SGHTA, CDR2 FQGNSA. The CDR3 coding sequence is TGTGCCAGCAGCTTAGACGGTTGGCTAGCGTGGGATACGCAGTATTTT. Translated, it gives CASSLDGWLAWDTQYF.

The gene calls are TRBV27 and TRBJ1-2; D call uncertain. V shed 2 bases and J shed 2 bases, with 15 bases lying between them. The CDR3 is 16 residues long. The germline V gene encodes CDR1 MNHEY and CDR2 SMNVEV (reference sequence). The CDR3 spells CASSLDSKSFNYGYTF. Here the CDR3 DNA reads TGTGCCAGCAGTTTAGATAGTAAAAGTTTCAACTATGGCTACACCTTC.

This clonotype showed up just a few times. The chain employs TRBV29-1 and TRBJ1-1, with 7 bases fitting TRBD1. J was trimmed by 4 bases and V by 6 bases; bases with no gene match: 8. Germline V CDR1 and CDR2: SQVTM, ANQGSEA. The CDR3 is 13 residues long. In DNA form, the CDR3 reads TGCAGCGTCACAGGGGTTCTGAGCACTGAAGCTTTCTTT. This translates into CSVTGVLSTEAFF.

This clonotype was observed many times. The V gene is TRBV4-1, the J gene TRBJ2-1, with 10 bases lining up with TRBD2. This CDR3 has 15 amino acids. The trim removed 4 bases at V and 4 bases at J, leaving 4 bases unmatched. Germline CDR1 MGHRA, CDR2 YSYEKL. CDR3 sequence reads: CASSLPSGRYNEQFF. DNA of the CDR3: TGCGCCAGCAGCCTGCCTAGCGGGAGATACAATGAGCAGTTCTTC.

This chain connects TRBV6-8 to TRBJ1-1; D gene uncertain. The CDR3 spans 11 residues. The V end lost 5 bases, the J end lost 8 bases, and 9 bases lay between the germline ends. Germline-derived CDR1 and CDR2 are MNHGY and SAAAGT. The CDR3 nucleotides read TGTGCCAGCAGTAACACGGTAGAAGCTTTCTTT. This codes for CASSNTVEAFF.

V usage is TRBV6-2 or TRBV6-3 and J usage is TRBJ2-3; D unresolved. Trimming cost V 7 bases and J 2 bases, with 7 bases left between them. The CDR3 runs 12 residues. Per germline, CDR1 MNHEY and CDR2 SVGEGT. CDR3 bases: TGTGCCAGCAATGGCCCCACAGATACGCAGTATTTT. It specifies CASNGPTDTQYF.

The chain carries TRBV9 and TRBJ1-4; no reliable D call. This CDR3 has 14 residues. Germline V gene sequence: CDR1 SGDLS, CDR2 YYNGEE. V was shortened by 3 bases and J by 2 bases, with 8 bases between the two germline ends. The CDR3 DNA reads as TGTGCCAGCAGCGACGGACTCACTAATGAAAAACTGTTTTTT. Translated: CASSDGLTNEKLFF.

This clonotype was counted at least ten times. J is TRBJ1-1 and V is TRBV6-6; D unclear. CDR1 is MNHNY and CDR2 is SVGAGI in the germline V gene (reference sequence). V was trimmed by 2 bases and J by 1 base, leaving 5 bases between them. The CDR3 sequence is 13 residues long. The CDR3 sequence is CASSYRANTEAFF. CDR3 DNA: TGTGCCAGCAGTTACAGGGCGAACACTGAAGCTTTCTTT.

This clonotype was recorded a few times. CDR3 coding DNA: TGCAGTGCTGGCCGGCTATGGGACAGCTCCTACAATGAGCAGTTCTTC. This gives the protein CSAGRLWDSSYNEQFF. This rearrangement joins TRBV20-1 to TRBJ2-1, with 7 nucleotides matching TRBD1. V dropped 5 bases and J dropped 0; count of bases not matched to a gene: 10. The CDR3 extends over 16 amino acids. CDR1 is DFQATT, CDR2 SNEGSKA, per germline (reference sequence).

This clonotype has only a few counts. The chain joins TRBV27 to TRBJ1-4, with D unclear. CDR1 and CDR2 (germline): MNHEY, SMNVEV (reference sequence). Trimming took 5 bases from V and 1 from J, leaving 14 bases between them. The CDR3 runs 16 residues. CDR3 sequence (DNA): TGTGCCAGCAGTCCCGAGAGATTAATAACTAATGAAAAACTGTTTTTT. Its protein product is CASSPERLITNEKLFF.